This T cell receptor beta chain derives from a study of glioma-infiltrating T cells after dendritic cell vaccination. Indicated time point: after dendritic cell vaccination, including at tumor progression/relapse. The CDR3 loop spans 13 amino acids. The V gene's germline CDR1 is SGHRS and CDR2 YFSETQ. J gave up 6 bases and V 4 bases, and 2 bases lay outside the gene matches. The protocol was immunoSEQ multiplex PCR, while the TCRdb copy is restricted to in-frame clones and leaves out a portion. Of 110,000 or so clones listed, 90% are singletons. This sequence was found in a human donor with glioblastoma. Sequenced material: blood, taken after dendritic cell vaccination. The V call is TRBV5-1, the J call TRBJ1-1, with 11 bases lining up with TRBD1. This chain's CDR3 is CASSPGQGAEAFF. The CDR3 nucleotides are TGCGCCAGCAGCCCGGGACAGGGGGCTGAAGCTTTCTTT.